One sample yielded the 13 T cell receptor beta chains listed below, sequenced in a study of blood T cells in healthy people across ages (dated by TCRdb to the mid-2010s). The library was prepared using 5' RACE. The listed sequencing device is Illumina HiSeq 2500. A second PCR of roughly 6 to 12 cycles was run with a J-beta primer mix and a sample-barcoded 5' primer. TCRdb redid the processing of the public reads, applying fastp at Q25 and MiXCR, and retained in-frame beta chains. Identical CDR3 protein sequences are pooled into one entry, listed with their most common genes and DNA. The sample has 2 million or so distinct CDR3 sequences on record, 40% to 55% of them singletons. Around 2.1% of the sample lies in the top ten. The sequencing sample was made of blood. These receptors came from a woman aged 40 to 50 in good health.

This clonotype was detected only a few times. The V gene is TRBV29-1, the J gene TRBJ2-3, with D possibly being TRBD2 (5 bases). V was cut by 6 bases and J by 6 bases, with 16 bases left in between. Germline V gives CDR1 SQVTM, CDR2 ANQGSEA. CDR3 length: 13 residues. DNA of the CDR3: TGCAGCGTATGGACTTCCTCGGTGGATACGCAGTATTTT. Protein: CSVWTSSVDTQYF.

This chain links TRBV18 with TRBJ1-5, with 10 bases identical to TRBD1. CDR1 and CDR2 from the germline V gene are KGHSH and LQKENI. V shed 5 bases, J shed 5 bases, and the junction held 6 bases outside the gene matches. The length of the CDR3 is 15 residues. The CDR3 region has the DNA TGTGCCAGCTCATTTTCCGGGACAGGGGATCAGCCCCAGCATTTT. Residues: CASSFSGTGDQPQHF.

The chain is built from TRBV28 and TRBJ2-5, with a possible D match to TRBD2 (7 bases). The CDR3 spans 15 residues. CDR1 MDHEN and CDR2 SYDVKM come from the germline V gene. Trimming pared 5 bases from V and 6 bases from J, leaving 19 bases between. The DNA of the CDR3 is TGTGCCAGCAGTGCCTCCCCACGGGGGGCGAAGACCCAGTACTTC. Translation: CASSASPRGAKTQYF.

The chain links TRBV9 to TRBJ1-4; D is unclear. Germline CDR1 SGDLS, CDR2 YYNGEE. The CDR3 totals 14 residues. The V gene lost 0 bases and the J gene lost 8 bases, with 11 bases spanning the gap. For the CDR3, the DNA is TGTGCCAGCAGCGTAGCCGAGGAGGAAGAAAAACTGTTTTTT. It translates to CASSVAEEEEKLFF.

The J gene is TRBJ2-3, the V gene TRBV5-5; D possibly matches TRBD1 or TRBD2 (6 bases each). This CDR3 has 16 residues. Germline assignment: CDR1 SGHKS and CDR2 YYEKEE (reference sequence). Between the trimmed V and J ends, which lost 4 bases and 2 bases, there was a span of 17 bases. CDR3 bases: TGTGCCAGCAGCGGCGGTGGTGGGGGGCTCACAGATACGCAGTATTTT. Its translation: CASSGGGGGLTDTQYF.

The chain links TRBV7-2 to TRBJ2-1; perhaps TRBD1 as D (6 bases). V was shortened by 3 bases and J by 10 bases, with 16 bases between the two germline ends. CDR3 length equals 14 residues. In germline, CDR1 is SGHTA, CDR2 FQGNSA. The CDR3 loop reads CASSFVTGAGEQFF. CDR3 DNA: TGTGCCAGCAGCTTTGTGACAGGCGCAGGGGAGCAGTTCTTC.

A few counts support this clonotype. This rearrangement joins TRBV29-1 to TRBJ2-1; D unresolved. This CDR3 comprises 10 residues. CDR1 is SQVTM and CDR2 is ANQGSEA in the germline V gene. V dropped 4 bases and J dropped 9 bases, with 7 bases sitting between them. CDR3 protein: CSVAWREQFF. DNA for the CDR3: TGCAGCGTTGCCTGGCGTGAGCAGTTCTTC.

V gene TRBV5-1 combines with J gene TRBJ2-5, with D perhaps TRBD2 (5 bases). The better agreement between TRBJ2-7 and the DNA end casts doubt on the J call. The CDR3 has 14 residues. Per the germline V gene, CDR1 is SGHRS and CDR2 is YFSETQ. The CDR3 here is CASSLEAGNYEQYF. The CDR3 bases are TGCGCCAGCAGCTTGGAGGCGGGCAACTACGAGCAGTACTTC.

The V and J genes are TRBV27 and TRBJ1-2; D is ambiguous. V was shortened by 5 bases and J by 8 bases, with 12 bases between the two germline ends. The germline V gene encodes CDR1 MNHEY and CDR2 SMNVEV (reference sequence). CDR3 length: 12 residues. The CDR3 DNA follows: TGTGCCAGCAGTCGGGGTGTGGAAGGCTACACCTTC. It specifies CASSRGVEGYTF.

This clonotype was found a few times. The chain joins TRBV4-1 to TRBJ2-1; D is perhaps TRBD1 or TRBD2 (7 bases each). CDR3 length: 15 amino acids. In germline, CDR1 is MGHRA, CDR2 YSYEKL. The ends were cut back, 4 bases at V and 8 bases at J, with 18 bases in the middle. The CDR3 region is CASSPGDREGDEQFF. The DNA of the CDR3 is TGCGCCAGCAGCCCCGGAGACAGGGAGGGAGATGAGCAGTTCTTC.

This clonotype has only a few counts. The V gene is TRBV20-1, the J gene TRBJ2-7, with 9 bases that match TRBD1. Germline V gene sequence: CDR1 DFQATT, CDR2 SNEGSKA (reference sequence). J gave up 6 bases and V 6 bases, and 3 bases lay outside the gene matches. CDR3 length: 11 residues. The CDR3 is CSADRGGEQYF. The CDR3 DNA reads TGCAGTGCGGACAGGGGCGGCGAGCAGTACTTC.

The chain employs TRBV12-3 or TRBV12-4 and TRBJ2-1; D not certain. The germline V and J ends were trimmed by 8 bases and 3 bases, with 11 bases remaining between them. The CDR3 is 13 residues long. The CDR3 DNA sequence: TGTGCCAGCGGGAAAACGGACTACAATGAGCAGTTCTTC. Protein product: CASGKTDYNEQFF.

The V call is TRBV6-6, the J call TRBJ2-1; 8 bases map to TRBD2. The length of the CDR3 is 15 residues. Germline values: CDR1 MNHNY, CDR2 SVGAGI (reference sequence). The V segment lost 4 bases and the J segment 6 bases; nucleotides outside the gene matches: 8. This CDR3 reads CASSSADGGGNEQFF. The CDR3 DNA reads as TGTGCCAGCAGTTCCGCGGACGGGGGGGGCAATGAGCAGTTCTTC.